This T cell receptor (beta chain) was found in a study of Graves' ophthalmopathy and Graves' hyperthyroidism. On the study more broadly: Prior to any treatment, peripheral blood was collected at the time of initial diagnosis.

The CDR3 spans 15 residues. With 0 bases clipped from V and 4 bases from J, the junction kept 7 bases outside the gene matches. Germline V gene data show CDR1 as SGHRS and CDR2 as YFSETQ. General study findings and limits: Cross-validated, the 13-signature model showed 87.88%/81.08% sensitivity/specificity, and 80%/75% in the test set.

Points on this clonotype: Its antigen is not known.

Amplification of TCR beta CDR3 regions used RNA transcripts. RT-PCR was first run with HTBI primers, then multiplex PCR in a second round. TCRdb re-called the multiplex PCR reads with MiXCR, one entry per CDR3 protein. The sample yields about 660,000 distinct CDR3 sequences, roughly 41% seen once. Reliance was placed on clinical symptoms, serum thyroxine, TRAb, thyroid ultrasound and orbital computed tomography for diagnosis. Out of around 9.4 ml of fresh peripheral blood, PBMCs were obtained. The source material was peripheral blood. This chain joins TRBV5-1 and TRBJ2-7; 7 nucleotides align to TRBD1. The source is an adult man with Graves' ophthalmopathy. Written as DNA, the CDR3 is TGCGCCAGCAGCTTGGGTCCGGGACAGTTATACGAGCAGTACTTC. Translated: CASSLGPGQLYEQYF.